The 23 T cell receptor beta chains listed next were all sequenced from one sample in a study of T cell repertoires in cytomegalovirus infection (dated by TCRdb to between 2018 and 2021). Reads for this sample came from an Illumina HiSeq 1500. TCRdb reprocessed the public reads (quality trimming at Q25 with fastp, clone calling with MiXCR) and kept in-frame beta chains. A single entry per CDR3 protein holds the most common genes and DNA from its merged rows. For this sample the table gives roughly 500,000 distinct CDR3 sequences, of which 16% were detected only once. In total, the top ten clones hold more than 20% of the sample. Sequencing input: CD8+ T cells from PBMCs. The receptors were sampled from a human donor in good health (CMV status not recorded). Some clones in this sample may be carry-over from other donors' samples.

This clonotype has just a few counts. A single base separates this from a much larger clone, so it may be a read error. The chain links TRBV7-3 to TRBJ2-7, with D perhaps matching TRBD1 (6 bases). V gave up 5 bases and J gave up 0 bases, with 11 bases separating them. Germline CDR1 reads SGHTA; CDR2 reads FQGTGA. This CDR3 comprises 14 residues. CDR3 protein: CASSPTDSSYEQYF. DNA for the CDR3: TGTGCCAGCAGCCCCACGGACAGCTCCTACGAGCAGTACTTC.

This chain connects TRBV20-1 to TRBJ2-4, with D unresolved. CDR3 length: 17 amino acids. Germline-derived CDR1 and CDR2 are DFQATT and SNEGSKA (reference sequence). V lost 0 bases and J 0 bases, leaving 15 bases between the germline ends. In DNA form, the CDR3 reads TGCAGTGCTAGAGATTTTGGCCGGCCGATAGCCAAAAACATTCAGTACTTC. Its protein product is CSARDFGRPIAKNIQYF.

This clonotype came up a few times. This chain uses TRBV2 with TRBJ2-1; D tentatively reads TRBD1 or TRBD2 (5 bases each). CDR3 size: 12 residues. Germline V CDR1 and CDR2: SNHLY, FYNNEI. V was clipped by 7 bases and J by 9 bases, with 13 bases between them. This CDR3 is CASTLGASEQFF. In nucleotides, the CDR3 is TGTGCCAGCACCCTCGGGGCTTCTGAGCAGTTCTTC.

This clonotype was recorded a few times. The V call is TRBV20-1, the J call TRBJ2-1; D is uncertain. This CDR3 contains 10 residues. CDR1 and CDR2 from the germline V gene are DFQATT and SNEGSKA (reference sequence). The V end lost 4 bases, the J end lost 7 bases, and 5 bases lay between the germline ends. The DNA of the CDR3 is TGCAGTGCTATTGAGAATGAGCAGTTCTTC. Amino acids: CSAIENEQFF.

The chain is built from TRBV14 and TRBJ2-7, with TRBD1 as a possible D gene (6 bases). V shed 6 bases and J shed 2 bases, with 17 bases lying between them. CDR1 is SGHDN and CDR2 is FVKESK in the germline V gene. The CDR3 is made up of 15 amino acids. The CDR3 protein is CASSDDRRHTYEQYF. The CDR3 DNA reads TGTGCCAGCAGTGATGACAGGCGCCACACCTACGAGCAGTACTTC. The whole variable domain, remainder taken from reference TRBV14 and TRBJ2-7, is EAGVTQFPSHSVIEKGQTVTLRCDPISGHDNLYWYRRVMGKEIKFLLHFVKESKQDESGMPNNRFLAERTGGTYSTLKVQPAELEDSGVYFCASSDDRRHTYEQYFGPGTRLTVT.

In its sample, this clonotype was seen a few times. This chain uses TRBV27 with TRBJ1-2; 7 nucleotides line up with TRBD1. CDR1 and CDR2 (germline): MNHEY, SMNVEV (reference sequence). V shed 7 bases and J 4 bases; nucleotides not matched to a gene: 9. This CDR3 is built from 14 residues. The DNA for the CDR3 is TGTGCCAGCACCTGGGACAGCGATCTCTATGGCTACACCTTC. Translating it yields CASTWDSDLYGYTF.

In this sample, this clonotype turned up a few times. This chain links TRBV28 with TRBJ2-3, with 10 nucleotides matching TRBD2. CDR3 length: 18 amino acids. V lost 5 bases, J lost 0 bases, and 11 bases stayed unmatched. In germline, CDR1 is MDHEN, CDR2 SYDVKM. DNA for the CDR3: TGTGCCAGCAGTCGGACTAGCGGTCTCGCCTTTAGCACAGATACGCAGTATTTT. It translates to CASSRTSGLAFSTDTQYF.

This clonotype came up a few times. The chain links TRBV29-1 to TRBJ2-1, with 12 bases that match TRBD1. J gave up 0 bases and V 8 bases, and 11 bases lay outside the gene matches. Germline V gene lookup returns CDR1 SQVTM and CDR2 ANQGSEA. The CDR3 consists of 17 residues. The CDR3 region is CSFPGQGAVSSYNEQFF. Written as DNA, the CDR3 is TGCAGCTTTCCGGGACAGGGGGCCGTGAGCTCCTACAATGAGCAGTTCTTC.

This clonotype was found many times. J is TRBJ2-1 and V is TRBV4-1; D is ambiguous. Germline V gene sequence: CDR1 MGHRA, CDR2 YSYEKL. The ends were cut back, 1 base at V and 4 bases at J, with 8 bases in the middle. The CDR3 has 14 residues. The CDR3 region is CASSQVGLYNEQFF. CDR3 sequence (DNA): TGCGCCAGCAGCCAAGTAGGCCTGTACAATGAGCAGTTCTTC.

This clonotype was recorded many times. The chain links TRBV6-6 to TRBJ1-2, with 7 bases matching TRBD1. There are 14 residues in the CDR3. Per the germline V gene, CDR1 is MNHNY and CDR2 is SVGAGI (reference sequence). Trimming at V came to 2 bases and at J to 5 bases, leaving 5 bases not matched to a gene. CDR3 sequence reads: CASSYRGQTYGYTF. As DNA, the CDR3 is TGTGCCAGCAGTTACCGGGGACAGACATATGGCTACACCTTC.

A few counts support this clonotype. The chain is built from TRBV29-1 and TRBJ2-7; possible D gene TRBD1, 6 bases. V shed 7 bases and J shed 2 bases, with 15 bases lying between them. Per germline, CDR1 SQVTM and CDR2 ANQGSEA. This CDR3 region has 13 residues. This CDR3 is CSGVAGDAYEQYF. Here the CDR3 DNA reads TGCAGCGGGGTCGCAGGGGACGCCTACGAGCAGTACTTC.

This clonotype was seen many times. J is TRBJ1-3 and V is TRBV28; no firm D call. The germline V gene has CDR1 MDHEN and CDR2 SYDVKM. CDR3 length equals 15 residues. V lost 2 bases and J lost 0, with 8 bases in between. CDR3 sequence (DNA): TGTGCCAGCAGTTTAACATTTTACTCTGGAAACACCATATATTTT. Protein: CASSLTFYSGNTIYF.

The CDR3 sequence: CSAPQTSRPYNEQFF. The CDR3, as DNA: TGCAGTGCTCCTCAGACTAGCAGACCCTACAATGAGCAGTTCTTC. The gene calls are TRBV20-1 and TRBJ2-1; 7 nucleotides line up with TRBD2. There are 15 residues in the CDR3. The junction had 9 bases not matched to a gene; V was cut back by 5 bases and J by 2 bases. Per germline, CDR1 DFQATT and CDR2 SNEGSKA (reference sequence).

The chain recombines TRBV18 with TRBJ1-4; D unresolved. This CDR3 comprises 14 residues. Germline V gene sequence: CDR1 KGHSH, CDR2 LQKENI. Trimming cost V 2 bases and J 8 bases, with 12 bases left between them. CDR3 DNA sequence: TGTGCCAGCTCACCAGGAAGGTTTAGGGAAAAACTGTTTTTT. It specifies CASSPGRFREKLFF. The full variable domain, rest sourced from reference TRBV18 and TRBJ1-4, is NAGVMQNPRHLVRRRGQEARLRCSPMKGHSHVYWYRQLPEEGLKFMVYLQKENIIDESGMPKERFSAEFPKEGPSILRIQQVVRGDSAAYFCASSPGRFREKLFFGSGTQLSVL.

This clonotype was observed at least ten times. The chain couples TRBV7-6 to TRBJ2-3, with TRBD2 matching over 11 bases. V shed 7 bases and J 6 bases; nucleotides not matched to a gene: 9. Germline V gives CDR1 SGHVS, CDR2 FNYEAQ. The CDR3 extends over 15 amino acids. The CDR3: CASNVLAGGRDTQYF. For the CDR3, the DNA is TGTGCCAGCAACGTGCTAGCGGGGGGCCGGGATACGCAGTATTTT.

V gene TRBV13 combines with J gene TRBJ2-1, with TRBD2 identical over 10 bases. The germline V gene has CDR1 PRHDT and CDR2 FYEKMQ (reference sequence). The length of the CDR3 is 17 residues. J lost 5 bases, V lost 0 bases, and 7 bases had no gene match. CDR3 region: CASSLGVGLAGDNEQFF. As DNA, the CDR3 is TGTGCCAGCAGCTTAGGGGTTGGGCTAGCGGGAGACAATGAGCAGTTCTTC.

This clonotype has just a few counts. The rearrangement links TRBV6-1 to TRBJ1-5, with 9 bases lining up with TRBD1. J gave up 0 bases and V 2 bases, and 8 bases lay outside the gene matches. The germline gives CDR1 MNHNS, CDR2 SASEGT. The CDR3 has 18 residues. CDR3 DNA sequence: TGTGCCAGCAGTGAATTGGGGGGGACAGGGTATAGCAATCAGCCCCAGCATTTT. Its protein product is CASSELGGTGYSNQPQHF.

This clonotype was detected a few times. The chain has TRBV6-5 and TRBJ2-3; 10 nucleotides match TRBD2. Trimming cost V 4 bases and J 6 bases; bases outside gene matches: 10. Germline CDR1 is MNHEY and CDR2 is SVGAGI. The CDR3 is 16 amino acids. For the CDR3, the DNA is TGTGCCAGCAGTTCGTCGACTAGCGGGCTAGGGGATACGCAGTATTTT. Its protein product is CASSSSTSGLGDTQYF.

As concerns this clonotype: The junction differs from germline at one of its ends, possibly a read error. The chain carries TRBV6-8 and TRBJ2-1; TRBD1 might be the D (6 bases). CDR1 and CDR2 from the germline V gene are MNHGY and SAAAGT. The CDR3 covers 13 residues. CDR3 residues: CASSYPGVNDQFF. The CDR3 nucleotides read TGTGCCAGCAGTTATCCAGGGGTCAATGACCAGTTCTTC.

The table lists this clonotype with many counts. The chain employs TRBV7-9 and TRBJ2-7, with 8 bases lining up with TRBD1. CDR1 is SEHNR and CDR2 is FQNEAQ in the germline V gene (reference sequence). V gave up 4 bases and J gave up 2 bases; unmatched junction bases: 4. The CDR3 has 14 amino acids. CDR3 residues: CASSSRDRTYEQYF. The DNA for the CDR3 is TGTGCCAGCAGCTCCCGGGACAGGACCTACGAGCAGTACTTC.

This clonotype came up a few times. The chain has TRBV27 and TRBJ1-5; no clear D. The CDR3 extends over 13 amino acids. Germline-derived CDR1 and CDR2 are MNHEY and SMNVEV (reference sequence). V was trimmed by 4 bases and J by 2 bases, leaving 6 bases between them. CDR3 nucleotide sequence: TGTGCCAGCAGTTCCTCGGGCAATCAGCCCCAGCATTTT. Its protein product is CASSSSGNQPQHF.

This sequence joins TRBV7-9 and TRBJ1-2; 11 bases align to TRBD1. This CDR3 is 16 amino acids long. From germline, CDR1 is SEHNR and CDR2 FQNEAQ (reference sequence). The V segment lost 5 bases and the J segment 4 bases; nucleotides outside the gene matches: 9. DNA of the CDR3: TGTGCCAGCAGCCCCAGGACAGGGGGCGCCGTCTATGGCTACACCTTC. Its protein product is CASSPRTGGAVYGYTF.

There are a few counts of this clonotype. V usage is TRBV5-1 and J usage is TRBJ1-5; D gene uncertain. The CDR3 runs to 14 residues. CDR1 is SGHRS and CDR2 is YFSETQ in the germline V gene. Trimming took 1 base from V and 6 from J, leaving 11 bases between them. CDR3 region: CASSLSPWFQPQHF. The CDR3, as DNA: TGCGCCAGCAGCTTGAGTCCTTGGTTTCAGCCCCAGCATTTT.